This record covers a single T cell receptor (beta chain). The data were taken from a study of blood T cell repertoires in COVID-19. Study background: Spain, Italy and the United States supplied samples that represented acute and convalescent COVID-19.

Sequencing used immunoSEQ multiplex PCR; TCRdb keeps in-frame clones, though not all of them. The sample records approximately 300,000 clones, roughly 90% being singletons. V was trimmed by 5 bases and J by 8 bases, leaving 15 bases between them. The V gene's germline CDR1 is MNHEY and CDR2 SMNVEV (reference sequence). The CDR3 totals 13 residues. V and J are TRBV27 and TRBJ1-2, with D possibly TRBD1 on 5 matching bases. This clonotype was obtained from a man younger than 30 who had recovered from COVID-19. Sequencing input: peripheral blood. This CDR3 reads CASSKGGGSGYTF. The CDR3 DNA reads TGTGCCAGCAGTAAAGGCGGGGGGTCCGGCTACACCTTC.